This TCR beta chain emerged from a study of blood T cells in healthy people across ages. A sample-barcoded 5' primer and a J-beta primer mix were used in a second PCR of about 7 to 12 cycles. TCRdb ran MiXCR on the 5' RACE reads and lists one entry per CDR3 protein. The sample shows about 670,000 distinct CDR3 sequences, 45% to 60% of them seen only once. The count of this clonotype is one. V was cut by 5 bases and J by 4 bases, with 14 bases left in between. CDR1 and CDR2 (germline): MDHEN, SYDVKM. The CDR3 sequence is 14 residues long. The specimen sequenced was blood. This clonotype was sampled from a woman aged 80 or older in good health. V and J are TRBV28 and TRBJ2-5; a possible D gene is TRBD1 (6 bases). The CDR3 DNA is TGTGCCAGCAGTGCTCCGGGACAAGGAGAGACCCAGTACTTC. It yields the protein CASSAPGQGETQYF.